What follows describes a single T cell receptor beta chain. It lacks a known antigen. The sample holds no much larger clone one base away, and base qualities are not on file. These data come from a study of OX40 agonist ivuxolimab in advanced cancers. For the study in its entirety: Ivuxolimab, which targeted the costimulatory receptor OX40 (CD134), was an agonistic, fully human IgG2 monoclonal antibody. Intravenous ivuxolimab was administered to patients every 2 weeks at six dose levels: 0.01, 0.1, 0.3, 1.5, 3 and 10 mg/kg. Among the 50 to 55 dose-escalation patients, roughly 20 had hepatocellular carcinoma, roughly 15 melanoma, 9 renal cell carcinoma and 9 head and neck cancer. A male proportion of under 85% and a mean age of 60 years, ranging from about 20 to 79, were recorded for the dose-escalation cohort. Prior anti-PD-1, anti-PD-L1 or anti-CTLA-4 therapy was permitted, and about two fifths of dose-escalation patients had received checkpoint inhibitors. Partial responses occurred in three dose-escalation patients: two with cutaneous melanoma and one with hepatocellular carcinoma. The point of sequencing TCRbeta in the periphery was to test whether ivuxolimab changed TCR sequence diversity and drove clonal T-cell expansion. The paper reports the monotherapy dose-escalation portion (N of about 54 patients) of the phase I ivuxolimab trial.

The study at large found these results: Which antigens the clonally expanded peripheral T cells were specific for was not determined. Low levels of normalized T-cell clonal expansion were also seen in some nonresponding patients. At doses of 0.1 to 3.0 mg/kg, clonal expansion of both CD4+ and CD8+ blood T cells was observed from baseline to week 6. In the 0.1-3.0 mg/kg groups, partial responders were among the patients with the lowest normalized peripheral clonal expansion, particularly in CD8+ T cells. After ivuxolimab, CD8+ T cells had more expanded clones than CD4+ T cells on average.

To sequence the TCRbeta CDR3 region, genomic DNA was isolated from the sorted cells. The immunoSEQ Assay was used for sequencing of TCRbeta CDR3 regions. The clones in this table, taken by TCRdb from immuneACCESS, are in-frame only. Not every clone is retained; where verified, under half of the shortfall comes from an unresolved V gene, and the cause of the rest is unknown. Across this sample there are about 53,000 clones, with roughly 88% seen only once. The leading ten clones occupy 8.5% to 14% of the sample. Patients with autoimmune disease history or receiving systemic immunosuppression were excluded from the trial. Peripheral blood for TCR sequencing was drawn from every dose cohort at baseline, at cycle 4 day 1 and at cycle 7 day 1. Samples were obtained from an open-label, multicenter, first-in-human phase I dose-escalation trial of ivuxolimab. Adults with locally advanced or metastatic melanoma, renal cell, hepatocellular, or head and neck squamous cell carcinoma were enrolled in the trial. CD4+ and CD8+ T cells were sorted separately from peripheral blood before TCR sequencing.

There are 13 amino acids in the CDR3, from cysteine to phenylalanine inclusive. The read is trimmed to its CDR3 DNA, 39 bases read in frame from base 1. Deletion took 5 bases off V and 4 bases off J, with a span of 11 bases between the germline ends. Via the germline V gene (reference sequence), CDR1 is PRHDT and CDR2 FYEKMQ. The starting material was CD4+ or CD8+ T cells sorted from blood, obtained in a trial of the OX40 agonist ivuxolimab. The V and J segments used are TRBV13 and TRBJ1-1, with TRBD1 perhaps the D gene, on 6 matching bases. This receptor was taken from an adult with an advanced solid tumor such as melanoma, head and neck, liver or kidney cancer. CDR3 region: CASSHRDSTEAFF. The nucleotide sequence is TGTGCCAGCAGCCACAGGGATTCCACTGAAGCTTTCTTT. The CDR3, completed at both ends by the reference TRBV13 and TRBJ1-1 genes, gives the full variable domain AAGVIQSPRHLIKEKRETATLKCYPIPRHDTVYWYQQGPGQDPQFLISFYEKMQSDKGSIPDRFSAQQFSDYHSELNMSSLELGDSALYFCASSHRDSTEAFFGQGTRLTVV.